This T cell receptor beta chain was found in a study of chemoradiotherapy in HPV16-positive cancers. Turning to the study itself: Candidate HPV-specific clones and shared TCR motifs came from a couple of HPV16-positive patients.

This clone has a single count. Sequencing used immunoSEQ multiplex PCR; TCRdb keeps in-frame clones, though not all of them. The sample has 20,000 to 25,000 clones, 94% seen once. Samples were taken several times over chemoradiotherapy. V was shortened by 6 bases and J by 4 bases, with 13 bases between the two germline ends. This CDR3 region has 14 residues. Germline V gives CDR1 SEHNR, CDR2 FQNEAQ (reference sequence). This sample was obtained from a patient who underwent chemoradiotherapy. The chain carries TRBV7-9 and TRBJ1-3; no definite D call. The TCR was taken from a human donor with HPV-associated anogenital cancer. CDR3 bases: TGTGCCAGCAGAACCTACCATTTAGGAAACACCATATATTTT. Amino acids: CASRTYHLGNTIYF.